These T cell receptor beta chains were read from a single sample in a study of blood T cell repertoires in COVID-19. Sequencing was performed with immunoSEQ multiplex PCR; in TCRdb, only in-frame clones are kept and a portion is missing. The table records fewer than 350,000 clones, 75% to 90% of them present only once. Sample: PBMCs or T cells enriched from blood (not recorded which). The receptors originated from a man in his 60s who had recovered from COVID-19. Each CDR3 is given with its conserved first and last residue. A D gene is named only where the DNA matches it firmly. Clone size appears in some rows only: once, few, many, or a class for an expanded clone.

>NA|NA|TRBV4-1|TRBJ1-4
TGCGCCAGCAGCCAAAATGGGGAGCTAAAACTGTTTTTT
CASSQNGELKLFF
>TRBD1|NA|TRBV5-5|TRBJ1-4
TGTGCCAGCACCATTACCGGGCAGGGGGATGGTAAACTGTTTTTT
CASTITGQGDGKLFF
>TRBD2|NA|TRBV7-2|TRBJ2-3
TGTGCCAGCAGCTATGGGTGGCTAGCGGGACGCGAAAGCACAGATACGCAGTATTTT
CASSYGWLAGRESTDTQYF
>NA|NA|TRBV11-2|TRBJ2-2
TGTGCCAGCAGCTTAGGGCCGACTAGTGTTCTAACCGGGGAGCTGTTTTTT
CASSLGPTSVLTGELFF
>NA|NA|TRBV7-9|TRBJ1-3
TGTGCCAGCAGCCAATCCACCTCCGGGTACAACACCATATATTTT
CASSQSTSGYNTIYF
>NA|NA|TRBV28|TRBJ1-1
TGTGCCAGCAGTTTGTACACCTCGAACACTGAAGCTTTCTTT
CASSLYTSNTEAFF
>TRBD2|NA|TRBV19|TRBJ2-7
TGTGCCAGTAGCCGCAGGACTAGCAGGACCTACGAGCAGTACTTC
CASSRRTSRTYEQYF
>NA|NA|TRBV30|TRBJ1-2
TGTGCCTGGAGTCCAGCTAACTATGGCTACACCTTC
CAWSPANYGYTF
>NA|once|TRBV25-1|TRBJ2-7
TGTGCCAGCACTGCCGGCGGGTCAGGGCAGTACTTC
CASTAGGSGQYF
>NA|NA|TRBV7-9|TRBJ1-2
TGTGCCAGCAGCTTAGGTCAACCAGGACAGTCCGGACACTACACCTTC
CASSLGQPGQSGHYTF
>TRBD2|NA|TRBV29-1|TRBJ2-3
TGCAGCGTACAGAGGACTAGCTTAACAGATACGCAGTATTTT
CSVQRTSLTDTQYF
>TRBD2|once|TRBV25-1|TRBJ2-5
TGTGCCAGCAGTGACCTCGGGACTAGCGGGGGGCAAGAGACCCAGTACTTC
CASSDLGTSGGQETQYF
>TRBD1|NA|TRBV5-3|TRBJ2-2
TGTGCCAGAAGCTGGCTGACAGGGGGCAACACCGGGGAGCTGTTTTTT
CARSWLTGGNTGELFF
>NA|NA|TRBV7-2|TRBJ1-2
TGTGCCAGCAGCTTAGCGAGCGGGACGGCCTATGGCTACACCTTC
CASSLASGTAYGYTF
>TRBD2|once|TRBV20-1|TRBJ2-1
TGCAGTGCTAGTTCTAGCGGGAGGGCCCTTTACAATGAGCAGTTCTTC
CSASSSGRALYNEQFF
>TRBD2|NA|TRBV7-8|TRBJ2-1
TGTGCCAGCAGCTTAGGGGCTAGCGGGATAGGGTACAATGAGCAGTTCTTC
CASSLGASGIGYNEQFF
>TRBD2|NA|TRBV5-4|TRBJ2-2
TGTGCCAGCAGCCCCGGGACTAGCGGGAGCACCGGGGAGCTGTTTTTT
CASSPGTSGSTGELFF
>NA|NA|TRBV20-1|TRBJ2-1
TGCAGTGCTAGGGGAGTCAATGAGCAGTTCTTC
CSARGVNEQFF
>TRBD2|few|TRBV7-9|TRBJ2-5
TGTGCCAGCAGTCCCCTGTGGGGGAGGGACGGGGAGACCCAGTACTTC
CASSPLWGRDGETQYF
>NA|NA|TRBV12-3/TRBV12-4|TRBJ2-5
TGTGCCAGCAGTTCGGGTGGCGAGACCCAGTACTTC
CASSSGGETQYF
>NA|NA|TRBV7-2|TRBJ1-2
TGTGCCAGCTCATCTAATCAGGTCTATGGCTACACCTTC
CASSSNQVYGYTF
>NA|NA|TRBV18|TRBJ1-2
TGTGCCAGCTCACCAGGGGAGGGTAGGAGCTACACCTTC
CASSPGEGRSYTF
>NA|NA|TRBV18|TRBJ2-2
TGTGCCAGCTCATCCCGAGTCGGGGAGCTGTTTTTT
CASSSRVGELFF
>NA|few|TRBV24-1|TRBJ2-6
TGTGCCACCAGTGACCCTGGGCCCCTCAACGTCCTGACTTTC
CATSDPGPLNVLTF
>TRBD2|NA|TRBV18|TRBJ2-1
TGTGCCAGCTCACCACGAGGGGCGGGGGACGGCCTAATCTCCTACAATGAGCAGTTCTTC
CASSPRGAGDGLISYNEQFF
>NA|NA|TRBV5-1|TRBJ2-1
TGCGCCAGCAGCCCGGGGGAAGAATACAATGAGCAGTTCTTC
CASSPGEEYNEQFF
>TRBD2|NA|TRBV19|TRBJ2-7
TGTGCCAGTAGCGCGGTAAGGACTAGCGGGAACTACGAGCAGTACTTC
CASSAVRTSGNYEQYF
>TRBD2|NA|TRBV6-5|TRBJ2-7
TGTGCCAGCAGTTACTACCAGCGGGAGAAAGAACACGAGCAGTACTTC
CASSYYQREKEHEQYF
>TRBD1|NA|TRBV10-3|TRBJ1-5
TGTGCCATCAGGGATGGACAGGGTAATAATGGCAATCAGCCCCAGCATTTT
CAIRDGQGNNGNQPQHF
>NA|few|TRBV2|TRBJ1-1
TGTGCCAGCAGTCGGCAGTCTAGGCACACTGAAGCTTTCTTT
CASSRQSRHTEAFF
>TRBD1|NA|TRBV19|TRBJ2-7
TGTGCCAGTAGTAGACAGGGTTCCTACGAGCAGTACTTC
CASSRQGSYEQYF
>NA|NA|TRBV6-6|TRBJ2-7
TGTGCCAGCAGTTATGAGGGATGGTACGAGCAGTACTTC
CASSYEGWYEQYF